This T cell receptor beta chain was retrieved from a study of graft-versus-host responses after intestinal transplantation. Study overall: Each recipient received anti-thymocyte globulin induction, then tacrolimus and steroids for about three years.

Study-level results: Circulating GvH clones peaking coincided with falling HvG clones soon after transplant. In recipient marrow, GvH clones were found, and some appeared first in ileum or blood.

The germline V gene encodes CDR1 MNHEY and CDR2 SMNVEV (reference sequence). The CDR3 consists of 15 residues. Between the trimmed V and J ends, which lost 2 bases and 0 bases, there was a span of 9 bases. This clone has only one observation. The antigen remains undetermined. The repertoire was sequenced with immunoSEQ multiplex PCR; TCRdb's copy has only in-frame clones and lacks some. The repertoire holds about 88,000 clones, 85% to 95% seen once, with 0.15% to 0.2% in the top ten. The receptor was derived from a human donor who was the organ donor for an intestinal transplant. This sample comprised unstimulated CD4+ T cells sorted from spleen or lymph node cells, obtained before transplant. V and J are TRBV27 and TRBJ2-3; D not certain. The DNA for the CDR3 is TGTGCCAGCAGTTTACTCCTTGGAAGCACAGATACGCAGTATTTT. This encodes CASSLLLGSTDTQYF.